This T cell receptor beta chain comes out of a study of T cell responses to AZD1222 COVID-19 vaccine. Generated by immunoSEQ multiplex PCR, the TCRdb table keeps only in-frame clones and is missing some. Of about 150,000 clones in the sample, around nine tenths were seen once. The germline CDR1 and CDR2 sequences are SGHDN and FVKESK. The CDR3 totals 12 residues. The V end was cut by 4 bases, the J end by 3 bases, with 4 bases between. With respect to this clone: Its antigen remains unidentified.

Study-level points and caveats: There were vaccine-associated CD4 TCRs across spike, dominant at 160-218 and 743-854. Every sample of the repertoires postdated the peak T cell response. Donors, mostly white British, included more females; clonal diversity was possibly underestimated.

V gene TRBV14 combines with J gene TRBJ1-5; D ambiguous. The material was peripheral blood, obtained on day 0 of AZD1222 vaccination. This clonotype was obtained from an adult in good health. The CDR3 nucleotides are TGTGCCAGCAGCCTTTCCAATCAGCCCCAGCATTTT. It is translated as CASSLSNQPQHF.